This T cell receptor (beta chain) was captured in a study of blood T cell repertoires in COVID-19. Across the whole study: The United States, Italy and Spain were the sources of the acute and convalescent COVID-19 samples. T cells, B-cell-depleted T cells, or PBMCs provided the cDNA or gDNA that served as material.

Patients in Seattle were enrolled during active infection, then followed longitudinally. Authors' data handling: Reference gene primer amplification gave estimated nucleated cell counts. The data were produced by immunoSEQ multiplex PCR, yet TCRdb's version contains in-frame clones alone and is incomplete. V and J calls and clone size follow that table, whereas D and trimming were derived from the DNA. The profile covers under 200,000 clones, with about 86% appearing a single time and roughly 9.8% taken by the ten largest. This sequence was found in a woman in her sixties with COVID-19, enrolled during active disease. The material sequenced was peripheral blood.

CDR3 sequence reads: CASRQGELGEQYF. CDR3 DNA: TGCGCCAGCAGGCAGGGGGAATTGGGGGAGCAGTACTTC. V usage is TRBV23-1 and J usage is TRBJ2-7; TRBD1 agrees at 7 bases. TRBV23-1 has ORF status, its function being uncertain. CDR3 size: 13 residues. The trim removed 6 bases at V and 7 bases at J, leaving 9 bases unmatched.